Presented here are 28 T cell receptor beta chains from one specimen sequenced in a study of blood T cell repertoires in COVID-19. Sequencing used immunoSEQ multiplex PCR; TCRdb keeps in-frame clones, though not all of them. The data show about 220,000 clones, about 80% seen once. Sequenced sample: peripheral blood. Every receptor here comes from a woman aged 55 to 70 with acute or convalescent COVID-19.

The chain employs TRBV15 and TRBJ2-5; 7 nucleotides match TRBD1. The germline gives CDR1 LNHNV, CDR2 YYDKDF (reference sequence). J was trimmed by 2 bases and V by 8 bases; bases with no gene match: 5. CDR3 length: 13 residues. CDR3 sequence reads: CATGRDRQETQYF. CDR3 sequence (DNA): TGTGCCACCGGAAGGGACAGACAAGAGACCCAGTACTTC.

The chain combines TRBV19 with TRBJ1-2, with unresolved D. The germline gives CDR1 LNHDA, CDR2 SQIVND (reference sequence). Trimming pared 5 bases from V and 0 bases from J, leaving 13 bases between. This CDR3 comprises 15 residues. The CDR3 sequence is CASSGIEDTNYGYTF. In DNA, the CDR3 is TGTGCCAGTAGTGGTATAGAAGACACTAACTATGGCTACACCTTC.

The genes are TRBV5-5 and TRBJ1-6; D is unresolved. Trimming cost V 0 bases and J 2 bases, with 6 bases left between them. Germline CDR1 is SGHKS and CDR2 is YYEKEE (reference sequence). The CDR3 has 15 amino acids. CDR3 residues: CASSLGGAYNSPLHF. CDR3 in DNA: TGTGCCAGCAGCTTGGGTGGAGCCTATAATTCACCCCTCCACTTT.

The chain joins TRBV3-1 (or the pseudogene TRBV3-2) to TRBJ2-1, with a tentative D call TRBD2 (6 bases). The CDR3 extends over 15 amino acids. Germline CDR1 reads LGHDT; CDR2 reads YNNKEL (reference sequence). The V gene lost 1 base and the J gene lost 4 bases, with 11 bases spanning the gap. The chain's CDR3 is CASSQAPGVYNEQFF. The DNA for the CDR3 is TGTGCCAGCAGCCAAGCCCCGGGGGTGTACAATGAGCAGTTCTTC.

The chain has TRBV23-1 and TRBJ2-7, with D perhaps matching TRBD2 (5 bases). TRBV23-1 is marked as an open reading frame, function uncertain. V shed 3 bases and J shed 3 bases, with 12 bases lying between them. The CDR3 extends over 14 amino acids. The CDR3 reads CASSQRVGFYEQYF. CDR3 DNA sequence: TGCGCCAGCAGTCAGAGGGTAGGGTTCTACGAGCAGTACTTC.

The chain combines TRBV4-1 with TRBJ1-1, with TRBD1 as a possible D gene (5 bases). V was clipped by 3 bases and J by 6 bases, with 23 bases between them. This CDR3 has 17 residues. Germline lookup yields CDR1 MGHRA and CDR2 YSYEKL. CDR3 sequence reads: CASSQAGGGAGVSEAFF. The CDR3 region has the DNA TGCGCCAGCAGCCAGGCGGGAGGCGGGGCGGGGGTGTCTGAAGCTTTCTTT.

This chain joins TRBV27 and TRBJ2-1; weak D call: TRBD2 (6 bases). The CDR3 totals 15 residues. Deletions cut 5 bases from V and 4 bases from J, with 15 bases between. Germline-derived CDR1 and CDR2 are MNHEY and SMNVEV (reference sequence). The CDR3 DNA reads TGTGCCAGCAGTCACTCCTCGACTAGATACAATGAGCAGTTCTTC. It yields the protein CASSHSSTRYNEQFF.

The chain carries TRBV7-8 and TRBJ2-3; 7 nucleotides agree with TRBD1. The germline gives CDR1 SGHVS, CDR2 FQNEAQ. The length of the CDR3 is 14 residues. V dropped 7 bases and J dropped 1; count of bases not matched to a gene: 5. The CDR3 protein is CASTSGQRTDTQYF. The CDR3 coding sequence is TGTGCCAGCACATCGGGACAGCGCACAGATACGCAGTATTTT.

The V call is TRBV2, the J call TRBJ2-5, with 16 bases identical to TRBD2. CDR1 and CDR2 (germline): SNHLY, FYNNEI. The CDR3 extends over 19 amino acids. V dropped 7 bases and J dropped 1; count of bases not matched to a gene: 12. CDR3 region: CASIGTSGGDPITQETQYF. The DNA of the CDR3 is TGTGCCAGCATCGGGACTAGCGGGGGGGACCCAATCACCCAAGAGACCCAGTACTTC.

The V and J genes are TRBV12-3 or TRBV12-4 and TRBJ1-2, with 7 nucleotides matching TRBD1. J gave up 6 bases and V 6 bases, and 4 bases lay outside the gene matches. The CDR3 spans 12 residues. CDR3 sequence reads: CASSPTGDGYTF. CDR3 bases: TGTGCCAGCAGCCCAACAGGGGATGGCTACACCTTC.

The J gene is TRBJ2-6, the V gene TRBV7-3; 9 bases are shared with TRBD1. J lost 4 bases, V lost 4 bases, and 8 bases had no gene match. Germline loops: CDR1 SGHTA, CDR2 FQGTGA. This CDR3 has 17 residues. The CDR3 loop reads CASSSSGTGSGANVLTF. CDR3 coding DNA: TGTGCCAGCAGCTCCTCCGGGACAGGGTCGGGGGCCAACGTCCTGACTTTC.

The rearrangement uses TRBV9 and TRBJ2-2, with 9 bases fitting TRBD1. Germline values: CDR1 SGDLS, CDR2 YYNGEE. After removal of 5 bases from V and 7 bases from J, the junction contained 6 bases not matched to a gene. The CDR3 has 14 amino acids. This CDR3 reads CASRRDRVHGELFF. In nucleotides, the CDR3 is TGTGCCAGCAGAAGGGACAGGGTGCACGGGGAGCTGTTTTTT. Combining the CDR3 with reference TRBV9 and TRBJ2-2 gives the whole variable domain DSGVTQTPKHLITATGQRVTLRCSPRSGDLSVYWYQQSLDQGLQFLIQYYNGEERAKGNILERFSAQQFPDLHSELNLSSLELGDSALYFCASRRDRVHGELFFGEGSRLTVL.

The chain combines TRBV12-3 or TRBV12-4 with TRBJ1-2, with a weak D call TRBD1 (5 bases). V lost 7 bases to trimming and J lost 9 bases, with 18 bases between them. The CDR3 is 13 residues long. The CDR3 sequence: CASTPRADRSYTF. CDR3 nucleotides: TGTGCCAGCACCCCCAGGGCCGACCGGAGCTACACCTTC.

This clone showed up just a few times. The V call is TRBV29-1, the J call TRBJ2-7; 9 bases fit TRBD2. Germline CDR1 reads SQVTM; CDR2 reads ANQGSEA. This CDR3 has 13 residues. The V gene end was trimmed by 1 base and the J gene end by 6 bases; junction bases not matched to a gene: 4. This chain's CDR3 is CSVEGRGGAEQYF. CDR3 in DNA: TGCAGCGTTGAAGGGCGGGGGGGCGCCGAGCAGTACTTC.

This chain joins TRBV12-3 or TRBV12-4 and TRBJ1-3; D ambiguous. V was clipped by 8 bases and J by 8 bases, with 16 bases between them. The CDR3 runs 13 residues. CDR3 bases: TGTGCCAGCTCAAACCGGGGTCAGGACACCATATATTTT. As protein: CASSNRGQDTIYF.

The gene calls are TRBV30 and TRBJ1-2; 11 bases map to TRBD1. The trim removed 2 bases at V and 10 bases at J, leaving 6 bases unmatched. There are 13 residues in the CDR3. Germline V gene lookup returns CDR1 GTSNPN and CDR2 SVGIG (reference sequence). Here the CDR3 DNA reads TGTGCCTGGAGTACCGGACAGGGGGCGGTCTACACCTTC. Translated: CAWSTGQGAVYTF.

This chain uses TRBV6-4 with TRBJ2-7; 8 nucleotides agree with TRBD2. Germline trimming cut 9 bases from V and 1 base from J; bases unmatched to any gene: 14. The CDR3 contains 16 residues. The germline V gene encodes CDR1 MRHNA and CDR2 SNTAGT. In DNA, the CDR3 is TGTGCCAGGGGGGTAGCGGGGTCTGGCGTTTCCTACGAGCAGTACTTC. Its protein product is CARGVAGSGVSYEQYF.

This clone was counted a few times. The chain carries TRBV6-1 and TRBJ1-5, with a weak D call TRBD1 (5 bases). The CDR3 sequence is 15 residues long. Per germline, CDR1 MNHNS and CDR2 SASEGT. V lost 3 bases to trimming and J lost 3 bases, with 12 bases between them. The CDR3 is CASSEQGTNNQPQHF. CDR3 nucleotides: TGTGCCAGCAGTGAGCAGGGCACCAACAATCAGCCCCAGCATTTT.

V usage is TRBV30 and J usage is TRBJ2-3; 11 bases match TRBD2. The CDR3 sequence is 15 residues long. Per the germline V gene, CDR1 is GTSNPN and CDR2 is SVGIG (reference sequence). With V trimmed by 2 bases and J by 1 base, 2 bases remained unmatched. The CDR3 DNA follows: TGTGCCTGGAGTACTAGCGGGGGCCGCACAGATACGCAGTATTTT. Its protein product is CAWSTSGGRTDTQYF.

V and J are TRBV11-2 and TRBJ2-7; D ambiguous. Looked up from germline, CDR1 is SGHAT and CDR2 is FQNNGV. This CDR3 contains 12 residues. V lost 5 bases and J 1 base, leaving 6 bases between the germline ends. The CDR3 nucleotides are TGTGCCAGCAGCAGAGGATCCTACGAGCAGTACTTC. Its protein product is CASSRGSYEQYF.

The gene calls are TRBV11-2 and TRBJ2-7, with 9 positions matching TRBD2. V lost 4 bases and J lost 1; bases outside the gene matches: 8. The CDR3 has 16 residues. The germline CDR1 and CDR2 sequences are SGHAT and FQNNGV. CDR3 sequence: CASSSEYSGGSYEQYF. The CDR3 DNA is TGTGCCAGCAGCTCAGAATATAGCGGGGGATCCTACGAGCAGTACTTC.

The CDR3 DNA reads as TGTGCCAGCAGGGGGGGGGCAGCGGGATTAAACTATGGCTACACCTTC. It encodes CASRGGAAGLNYGYTF. The gene calls are TRBV2 and TRBJ1-2; maybe TRBD1 (6 bases). The germline V gene has CDR1 SNHLY and CDR2 FYNNEI. The CDR3 covers 16 residues. V shed 6 bases and J shed 2 bases, with 19 bases lying between them.

This clone was observed once. The chain is built from TRBV6-6 and TRBJ1-4; possibly TRBD1 for D (5 bases). The CDR3 has 11 residues. Per germline, CDR1 MNHNY and CDR2 SVGAGI (reference sequence). V lost 7 bases to trimming and J lost 5 bases, with 5 bases between them. CDR3 in DNA: TGTGCCAGCACAGGGAATGAAAAACTGTTTTTT. It encodes CASTGNEKLFF.

The chain joins TRBV9 to TRBJ1-3, with TRBD1 matching over 8 bases. This CDR3 has 15 residues. Germline V CDR1 and CDR2: SGDLS, YYNGEE. The V gene end was trimmed by 5 bases and the J gene end by 3 bases; junction bases not matched to a gene: 7. This chain's CDR3 is CASSSTGGGGNTIYF. CDR3 sequence (DNA): TGTGCCAGCAGTTCTACAGGGGGGGGTGGAAACACCATATATTTT.

This clone was seen a few times. The genes are TRBV29-1 and TRBJ1-2; D remains ambiguous. From germline, CDR1 is SQVTM and CDR2 ANQGSEA. The CDR3 is 11 amino acids. V lost 1 base, J lost 4 bases, and 4 bases lay in between. DNA of the CDR3: TGCAGCGTTGAAGCTGTCTATGGCTACACCTTC. Residues: CSVEAVYGYTF.

The J gene is TRBJ2-2, the V gene TRBV2, with 9 bases matching TRBD1. V shed 7 bases and J 7 bases; nucleotides not matched to a gene: 4. The CDR3 extends over 13 amino acids. The germline V gene encodes CDR1 SNHLY and CDR2 FYNNEI. CDR3 sequence (DNA): TGTGCCAGCAAGACAGGGGGGATCGGGGAGCTGTTTTTT. Its translation is CASKTGGIGELFF. Combining the CDR3 with reference TRBV2 and TRBJ2-2 gives the whole variable domain EPEVTQTPSHQVTQMGQEVILRCVPISNHLYFYWYRQILGQKVEFLVSFYNNEISEKSEIFDDQFSVERPDGSNFTLKIRSTKLEDSAMYFCASKTGGIGELFFGEGSRLTVL.

This sequence joins TRBV6-1 and TRBJ2-7; no definite D call. The CDR3 length is 12 residues. V was cut by 10 bases and J by 2 bases, with 12 bases left in between. Germline V gives CDR1 MNHNS, CDR2 SASEGT. CDR3 bases: TGTGCCACACGACGGGTTACCTACGAGCAGTACTTC. Translated: CATRRVTYEQYF.

V and J are TRBV7-9 and TRBJ1-3; no reliable D call. Germline CDR1 reads SEHNR; CDR2 reads FQNEAQ (reference sequence). Trimming shortened V by 4 bases and J by 4 bases, and 8 bases separated the two germline ends. The CDR3 spans 13 residues. This CDR3 is CASSSEQGNTIYF. The CDR3 DNA follows: TGTGCCAGCAGCTCGGAACAGGGAAACACCATATATTTT.